The clone carrying this T cell receptor (beta chain) was seen only a few times. The antigen is undetermined. This specimen comes from a study of regulatory T cells in long-lasting Graves disease. Regarding the study as a whole: The analysis examined peripheral blood only and excluded thyroid tissue.

CDR3-region Arm-PCR and iRepertoire HTBI primers produced the TCR beta libraries. TCRdb independently ran MiXCR on the multiplex PCR reads; one entry per CDR3 protein. The top ten clones hold around 13% of a sample with about 460,000 distinct CDR3 sequences, under 25% of them seen once. Described time point: persistent/refractory GD, antithyroid drugs over 5 years with positive TRAb. Isolated PBMC RNA provided the starting material for the TCR library. Sequencing was performed on peripheral blood mononuclear cells (PBMCs), taken when the disease was refractory, from a patient treated with antithyroid drugs. The receptor was isolated from a female donor with Graves disease.

The CDR3 spells CATSDPGLAGYTDTQYF. The CDR3 DNA reads as TGTGCCACCAGTGATCCGGGACTAGCGGGATACACAGATACGCAGTATTTT. This chain links TRBV24-1 with TRBJ2-3; 13 bases line up with TRBD2. CDR1 and CDR2 (germline): KGHDR, SFDVKD. Germline trimming cut 3 bases from V and 2 bases from J; bases unmatched to any gene: 4. There are 17 residues in the CDR3.